The subject of this entry is one T cell receptor (beta chain). Antigen unknown. This sample was included in a study of T cell clones after liver transplantation. The overall study: Apart from three HCV-positive recipients, transplants were for non-autoimmune, non-viral reasons. Subjects received no induction therapy and standard immunosuppression until randomization at 12-24 months post-transplant. Whole-study results and caveats: In 5 of 8 subjects, circulating graft-donor-reactive CD4 TCRbeta sequences fell significantly after transplant.

Clones were sequenced by immunoSEQ multiplex PCR, and TCRdb holds only the in-frame ones, with some missing. The sample records tens of thousands of clones, over 80% being singletons. CDR3 length equals 15 residues. The V gene's germline CDR1 is SGDLS and CDR2 YYNGEE. V lost 2 bases, J lost 3 bases, and 12 bases lay in between. Material: CD4+ T cells from blood, obtained roughly 3.5 years after liver transplant. This clonotype originated in a human patient who received a liver transplant. Some T cells could come from the graft donor. The rearrangement links TRBV9 to TRBJ2-1; D may be TRBD2 (5 bases). CDR3 DNA: TGTGCCAGCAGCGTCGGGGTACTGAACTACAATGAGCAGTTCTTC. It translates to CASSVGVLNYNEQFF.